This TCR beta chain was documented in a study of identical twins. Study-level results: Findings came from cross-sectional statistics, without long-term follow-up of donors.

The CDR3 loop spans 15 amino acids. Trimming took off 10 bases at V and 4 bases at J, with 20 bases between the two ends. This clonotype was seen a few times. Antigen specificity is unknown. TCRdb recomputed calls from the 5' RACE reads with MiXCR, one row per CDR3 protein. The sample includes roughly 250,000 distinct CDR3 sequences, around an eighth of them seen just once. This sequence joins TRBV12-3 or TRBV12-4 and TRBJ1-3, with D perhaps matching TRBD1 (6 bases). The clonotype comes from a woman younger than 35 in good health. Source material: memory (CD45RO+) T cells sorted from blood. The CDR3 sequence is CAIDPTGAGGNTIYF. CDR3 coding DNA: TGTGCCATCGATCCGACAGGAGCTGGAGGAAACACCATATATTTT.